This T cell receptor (beta chain) emerged from a study of identical twins. Study-level findings and limits: Cord blood's abundant beta clonotypes had fewer insertions, unlike memory repertoires. Cross-sectional statistics underpinned the conclusions; the same donors were not followed. Because invariant MAIT and iNKT cells could be present, zero-insertion analyses could be partly confounded.

Remarks on this clonotype: Its antigen is still unknown.

The CDR3 is 14 residues long. V shed 5 bases and J 6 bases; nucleotides not matched to a gene: 9. In germline, CDR1 is SGHAT, CDR2 FQNNGV. Unique molecular identifiers were in the cDNA, with template-switch universal primer binding. TCRdb re-called the 5' RACE reads with MiXCR, one entry per CDR3 protein. The sample contains some 1,600,000 distinct CDR3 sequences, less than 35% of which appear only once. This chain connects TRBV11-2 to TRBJ1-1, with 7 positions matching TRBD1. The source is a newborn girl in good health. The sequenced sample was cord blood. This CDR3 reads CASSPISGQPEAFF. In nucleotides, the CDR3 is TGTGCCAGCAGCCCAATTTCGGGACAGCCTGAAGCTTTCTTT.